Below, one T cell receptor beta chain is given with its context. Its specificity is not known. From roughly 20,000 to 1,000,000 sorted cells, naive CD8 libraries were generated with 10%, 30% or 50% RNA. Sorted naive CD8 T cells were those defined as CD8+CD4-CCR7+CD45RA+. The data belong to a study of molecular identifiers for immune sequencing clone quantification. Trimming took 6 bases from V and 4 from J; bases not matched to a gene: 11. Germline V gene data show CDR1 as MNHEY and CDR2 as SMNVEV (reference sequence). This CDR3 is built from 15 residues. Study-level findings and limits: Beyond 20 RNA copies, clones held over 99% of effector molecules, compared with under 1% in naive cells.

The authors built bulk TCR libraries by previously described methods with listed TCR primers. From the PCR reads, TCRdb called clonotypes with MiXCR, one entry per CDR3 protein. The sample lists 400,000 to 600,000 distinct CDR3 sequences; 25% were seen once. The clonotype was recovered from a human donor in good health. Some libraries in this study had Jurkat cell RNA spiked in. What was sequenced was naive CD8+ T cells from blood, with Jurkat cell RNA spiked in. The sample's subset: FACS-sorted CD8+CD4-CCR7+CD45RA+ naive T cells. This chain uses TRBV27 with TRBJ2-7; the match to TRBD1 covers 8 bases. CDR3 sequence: CASSPSGGYRYEQYF. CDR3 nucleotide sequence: TGTGCCAGCAGCCCCTCAGGGGGCTATCGGTACGAGCAGTACTTC.